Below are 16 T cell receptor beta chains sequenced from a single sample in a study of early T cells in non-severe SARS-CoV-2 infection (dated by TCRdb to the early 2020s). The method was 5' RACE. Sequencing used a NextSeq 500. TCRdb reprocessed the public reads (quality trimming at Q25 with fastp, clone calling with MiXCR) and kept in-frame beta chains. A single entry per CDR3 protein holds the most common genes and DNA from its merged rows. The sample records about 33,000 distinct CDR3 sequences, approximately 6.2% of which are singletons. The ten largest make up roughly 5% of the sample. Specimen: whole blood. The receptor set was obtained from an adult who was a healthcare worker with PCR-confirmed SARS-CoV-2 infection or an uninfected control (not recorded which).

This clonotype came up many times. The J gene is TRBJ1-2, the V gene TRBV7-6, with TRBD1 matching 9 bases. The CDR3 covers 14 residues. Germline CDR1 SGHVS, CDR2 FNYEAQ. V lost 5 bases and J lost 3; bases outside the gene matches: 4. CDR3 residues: CASSVRQGDYGYTF. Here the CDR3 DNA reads TGTGCCAGCAGCGTACGACAGGGGGACTATGGCTACACCTTC.

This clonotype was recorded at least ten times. CDR3 in DNA: TGTGCCAGCAGCTTATTATTGCTGACTAGCGCTTACACAGATACGCAGTATTTT. It codes for CASSLLLLTSAYTDTQYF. V is TRBV5-8 and J is TRBJ2-3, with 8 bases matching TRBD2. CDR1 and CDR2 from the germline V gene are SGHTS and YDEGEE. V lost 2 bases and J lost 2; bases outside the gene matches: 13. The CDR3 contains 18 residues.

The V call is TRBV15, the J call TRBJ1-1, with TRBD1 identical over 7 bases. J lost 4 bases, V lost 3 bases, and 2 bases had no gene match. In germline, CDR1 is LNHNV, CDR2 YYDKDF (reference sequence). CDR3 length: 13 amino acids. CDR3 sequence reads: CATSSQGGTEAFF. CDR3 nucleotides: TGTGCCACCAGCAGCCAGGGGGGCACTGAAGCTTTCTTT.

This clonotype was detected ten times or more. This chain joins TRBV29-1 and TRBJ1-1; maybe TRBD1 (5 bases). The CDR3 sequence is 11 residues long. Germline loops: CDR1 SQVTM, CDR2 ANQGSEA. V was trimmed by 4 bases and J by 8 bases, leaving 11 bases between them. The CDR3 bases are TGCAGCGTTGGAAGGGGACTAGAAGCTTTCTTT. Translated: CSVGRGLEAFF. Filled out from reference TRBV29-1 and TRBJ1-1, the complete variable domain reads SAVISQKPSRDICQRGTSLTIQCQVDSQVTMMFWYRQQPGQSLTLIATANQGSEATYESGFVIDKFPISRPNLTFSTLTVSNMSPEDSSIYLCSVGRGLEAFFGQGTRLTVV.

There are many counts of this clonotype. CDR3 residues: CAWGFNSNQPQHF. The CDR3 nucleotides read TGTGCCTGGGGGTTCAATAGCAATCAGCCCCAGCATTTT. The chain combines TRBV30 with TRBJ1-5; D unclear. This CDR3 has 13 amino acids. Per the germline V gene, CDR1 is GTSNPN and CDR2 is SVGIG (reference sequence). V was clipped by 5 bases and J by 0 bases, with 8 bases between them.

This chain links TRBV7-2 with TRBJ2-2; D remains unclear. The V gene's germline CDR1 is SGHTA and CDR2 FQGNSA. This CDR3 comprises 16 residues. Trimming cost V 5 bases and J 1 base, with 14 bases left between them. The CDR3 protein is CASSRRRERNTGELFF. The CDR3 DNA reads TGTGCCAGCAGCCGTAGACGAGAACGGAACACCGGGGAGCTGTTTTTT. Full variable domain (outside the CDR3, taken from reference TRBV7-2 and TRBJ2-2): GAGVSQSPSNKVTEKGKDVELRCDPISGHTALYWYRQSLGQGLEFLIYFQGNSAPDKSGLPSDRFSAERTGGSVSTLTIQRTQQEDSAVYLCASSRRRERNTGELFFGEGSRLTVL.

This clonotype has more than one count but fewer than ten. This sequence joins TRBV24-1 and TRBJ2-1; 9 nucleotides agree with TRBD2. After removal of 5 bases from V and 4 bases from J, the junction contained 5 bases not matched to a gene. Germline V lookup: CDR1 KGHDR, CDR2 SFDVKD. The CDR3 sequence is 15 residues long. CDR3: CATSGLAGDYNEQFF. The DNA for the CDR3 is TGTGCCACCAGTGGGTTAGCGGGGGATTACAATGAGCAGTTCTTC.

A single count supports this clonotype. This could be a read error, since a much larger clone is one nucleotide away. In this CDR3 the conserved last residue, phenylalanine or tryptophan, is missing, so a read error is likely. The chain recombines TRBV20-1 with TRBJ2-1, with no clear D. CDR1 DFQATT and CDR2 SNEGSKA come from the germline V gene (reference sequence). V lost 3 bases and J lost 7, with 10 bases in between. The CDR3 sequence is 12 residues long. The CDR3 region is CSARAVGNEQFS. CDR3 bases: TGCAGTGCTAGGGCGGTGGGGAATGAGCAGTTCTCC.

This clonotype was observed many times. CDR3 sequence reads: CSVEVGRSGITDTQYF. CDR3 nucleotide sequence: TGCAGCGTTGAAGTGGGGCGTAGCGGGATCACAGATACGCAGTATTTT. The rearrangement joins TRBV29-1 to TRBJ2-3; 8 bases match TRBD2. The CDR3 consists of 16 residues. Germline V gene data show CDR1 as SQVTM and CDR2 as ANQGSEA. Losses at the gene ends were 1 base for V and 2 bases for J; bases not matched to a gene: 8.

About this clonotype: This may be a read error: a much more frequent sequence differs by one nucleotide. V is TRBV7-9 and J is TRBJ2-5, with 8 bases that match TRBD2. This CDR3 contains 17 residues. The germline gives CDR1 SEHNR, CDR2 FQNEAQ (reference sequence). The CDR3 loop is CAGSLTGTRRTGETQYF. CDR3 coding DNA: TGTGCCGGCAGCCTAACGGGGACTAGGCGAACGGGGGAGACCCAGTACTTC.

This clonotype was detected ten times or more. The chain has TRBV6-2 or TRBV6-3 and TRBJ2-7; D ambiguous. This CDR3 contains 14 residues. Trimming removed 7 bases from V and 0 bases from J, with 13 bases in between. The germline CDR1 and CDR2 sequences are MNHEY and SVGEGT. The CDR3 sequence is CASKHQTDSYEQYV. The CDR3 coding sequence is TGTGCCAGCAAGCATCAGACGGACTCCTACGAGCAGTACGTC.

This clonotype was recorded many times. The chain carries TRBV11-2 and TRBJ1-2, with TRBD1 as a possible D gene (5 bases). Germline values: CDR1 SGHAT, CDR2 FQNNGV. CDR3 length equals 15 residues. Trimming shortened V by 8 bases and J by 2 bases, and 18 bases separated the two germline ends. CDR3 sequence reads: CASSLNGGINYGYTF. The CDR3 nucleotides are TGTGCCAGCTCCCTAAATGGGGGAATAAACTATGGCTACACCTTC.

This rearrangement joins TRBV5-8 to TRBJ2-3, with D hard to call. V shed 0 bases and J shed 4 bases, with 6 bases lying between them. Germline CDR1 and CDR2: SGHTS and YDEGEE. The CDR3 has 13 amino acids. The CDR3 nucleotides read TGTGCCAGCAGCTTGGTTGGGGCAGATACGCAGTATTTT. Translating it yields CASSLVGADTQYF. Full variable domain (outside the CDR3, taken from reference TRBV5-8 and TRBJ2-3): EAGVTQSPTHLIKTRGQQATLRCSPISGHTSVYWYQQALGLGLQFLLWYDEGEERNRGNFPPRFSGRQFPNYSSELNVNALELEDSALYLCASSLVGADTQYFGPGTRLTVL.

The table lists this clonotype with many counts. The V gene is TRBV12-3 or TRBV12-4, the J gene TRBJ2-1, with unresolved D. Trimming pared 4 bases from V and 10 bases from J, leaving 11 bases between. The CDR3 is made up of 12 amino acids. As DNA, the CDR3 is TGTGCCAGCAGTTCGCCCCCTCAGGAGCAGTTCTTC. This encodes CASSSPPQEQFF.

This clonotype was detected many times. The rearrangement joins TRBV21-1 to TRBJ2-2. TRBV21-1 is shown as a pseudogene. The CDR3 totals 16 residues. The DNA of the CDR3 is TGTGCCAGCAGCAAAGATGAATACCCTTACACCGGGGAGCTGTTTTTT. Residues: CASSKDEYPYTGELFF.

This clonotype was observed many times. CDR3 DNA: TGTGCCAGCAGTTTATCAAGGGGGACAGGAAACTACGAGCAGTACTTC. This codes for CASSLSRGTGNYEQYF. The chain recombines TRBV27 with TRBJ2-7, with TRBD1 matching 8 bases. J was trimmed by 3 bases and V by 0 bases; bases with no gene match: 7. The CDR3 runs to 16 residues. Germline V gene data show CDR1 as MNHEY and CDR2 as SMNVEV (reference sequence).